Below, 9 T cell receptor beta chains from the same sample are listed, as sequenced in a study of siplizumab effects on memory and regulatory T cells. Here immunoSEQ multiplex PCR was the method, and the copy in TCRdb shows in-frame clones only, minus some. Among over 100,000 clones listed, under 95% were seen once. Sequenced: Tregs sorted from blood. These receptors were taken from a human donor in good health.

The rearrangement uses TRBV27 and TRBJ1-5; 9 bases agree with TRBD1. This CDR3 region has 14 residues. Unmatched junction bases numbered 6, after V lost 6 bases and J lost 6 bases. The germline gives CDR1 MNHEY, CDR2 SMNVEV (reference sequence). In DNA, the CDR3 is TGTGCCAGCAGCCTACAGGGGGCAACTCAGCCCCAGCATTTT. This translates into CASSLQGATQPQHF.

This rearrangement joins TRBV29-1 to TRBJ2-3; 7 nucleotides align to TRBD2. The V gene end was trimmed by 4 bases and the J gene end by 0 bases; junction bases not matched to a gene: 7. This CDR3 is built from 15 residues. Germline values: CDR1 SQVTM, CDR2 ANQGSEA. CDR3 amino acids: CSVGPSGLSTDTQYF. DNA for the CDR3: TGCAGCGTTGGGCCTAGCGGACTGAGCACAGATACGCAGTATTTT.

The rearrangement links TRBV5-1 to TRBJ2-2; D not resolved. Germline values: CDR1 SGHRS, CDR2 YFSETQ. The CDR3 length is 15 residues. Between the trimmed V and J ends, which lost 0 bases and 5 bases, there was a span of 11 bases. CDR3 DNA sequence: TGCGCCAGCAGCTTGGTTGGCGCGATTACCGGGGAGCTGTTTTTT. Protein: CASSLVGAITGELFF.

J is TRBJ1-2 and V is TRBV9; a possible D gene is TRBD1 (6 bases). Per germline, CDR1 SGDLS and CDR2 YYNGEE. V lost 5 bases, J lost 4 bases, and 21 bases lay in between. The CDR3 is 16 amino acids. This CDR3 reads CASSPGRGMGSYGYTF. CDR3 in DNA: TGTGCCAGCAGTCCGGGGAGGGGGATGGGTTCCTATGGCTACACCTTC.

The V and J genes are TRBV9 and TRBJ2-7, with D uncertain. V shed 0 bases and J shed 6 bases, with 16 bases lying between them. This CDR3 region has 15 residues. The germline CDR1 and CDR2 sequences are SGDLS and YYNGEE. DNA of the CDR3: TGTGCCAGCAGCGTAGAGGGCAGTGGGTTATCCGAGCAGTACTTC. Protein product: CASSVEGSGLSEQYF.

A remark on this clone: This sample also contains other DNA sequences that code for the same CDR3. V and J are TRBV20-1 and TRBJ2-3; tentatively, D is TRBD1 (5 bases). V gave up 6 bases and J gave up 6 bases, with 10 bases separating them. This CDR3 spans 11 amino acids. Germline CDR1 and CDR2: DFQATT and SNEGSKA (reference sequence). The DNA of the CDR3 is TGCAGTGCGAAAGCAGGGGATACGCAGTATTTT. Translating gives CSAKAGDTQYF.

The rearrangement links TRBV6-5 to TRBJ2-3, with 10 bases aligning to TRBD2. The CDR3 extends over 15 amino acids. In germline, CDR1 is MNHEY, CDR2 SVGAGI. The V segment lost 7 bases and the J segment 0 bases; nucleotides outside the gene matches: 4. CDR3 sequence: CASKSTSGSTDTQYF. The CDR3 bases are TGTGCCAGCAAGTCGACTAGCGGGAGCACAGATACGCAGTATTTT.

A single count supports this clone. The rearrangement joins TRBV14 to TRBJ2-1; TRBD2 matches 14 bases. CDR1 is SGHDN, CDR2 FVKESK, per germline. V lost 6 bases to trimming and J lost 10 bases; unmatched junction nucleotides: 11. The CDR3 spans 16 residues. The CDR3 loop reads CASRRSGTSGRGEQFF. In nucleotides, the CDR3 is TGTGCCAGCAGGCGATCCGGGACTAGCGGGAGAGGGGAGCAGTTCTTC.

This chain links TRBV10-3 with TRBJ2-2, with TRBD2 matching 9 bases. CDR3 length: 15 residues. V lost 5 bases, J lost 3 bases, and 4 bases stayed unmatched. The germline V gene encodes CDR1 ENHRY and CDR2 SYGVKD. The CDR3 DNA sequence: TGTGCCATCAGTCTTGGACTAGCGTACACCGGGGAGCTGTTTTTT. Protein product: CAISLGLAYTGELFF.